This entry lists 21 T cell receptor beta chains sequenced from one sample in a study of Ad26.COV2.S vaccination and SARS-CoV-2 variants. Treatment indicated: about 20 received Ad26.COV2.S at low or high dose, single or two shots; roughly 5 received placebo; per-sample allocation not given. Collection of samples fell on day 63 after the first vaccine or placebo injection. Some clones are missing from TCRdb's copy, which holds only in-frame ones; the method was immunoSEQ multiplex PCR. Here the sample spans about 400,000 clones, approximately 88% being singletons. The source material was peripheral blood, sampled in a trial of Ad26.COV2.S vaccine versus placebo. The source is a person between 18 and 65 years old who received the Ad26.COV2.S COVID-19 vaccine or a placebo.

V gene TRBV6-6 combines with J gene TRBJ2-5; 7 nucleotides agree with TRBD2. Germline values: CDR1 MNHNY, CDR2 SVGAGI (reference sequence). This CDR3 contains 14 residues. The V segment lost 7 bases and the J segment 6 bases; nucleotides outside the gene matches: 11. This chain's CDR3 is CASTFWEGLKTQYF. The CDR3 nucleotides are TGTGCCAGCACCTTCTGGGAGGGCCTGAAGACCCAGTACTTC.

The gene calls are TRBV30 and TRBJ1-2, with 8 bases aligning to TRBD1. The CDR3 extends over 14 amino acids. After removal of 1 base from V and 7 bases from J, the junction contained 8 bases not matched to a gene. Germline V gene sequence: CDR1 GTSNPN, CDR2 SVGIG (reference sequence). The CDR3, as DNA: TGTGCCTGGAGTGCGACAGGGGCCTTTTCTGGCTACACCTTC. It encodes CAWSATGAFSGYTF.

This clone occurred once. V is TRBV6-2 or TRBV6-3 and J is TRBJ2-7, with D uncertain. The V and J ends lost 0 bases and 0 bases respectively, with 6 bases between them. Germline values: CDR1 MNHEY, CDR2 SVGEGT. The CDR3 contains 14 residues. The CDR3 nucleotides are TGTGCCAGCAGTTACTCAGTCCCCTCCTACGAGCAGTACTTC. This translates into CASSYSVPSYEQYF.

The sample holds a few counts of this clone. This chain connects TRBV30 to TRBJ1-6; no firm D call. With 7 bases removed from V and 0 bases from J, the gap between germline ends came to 13 bases. CDR3 length: 15 amino acids. From germline, CDR1 is GTSNPN and CDR2 SVGIG (reference sequence). This chain's CDR3 is CAFLIVSSYNSPLHF. As DNA, the CDR3 is TGTGCCTTTCTTATAGTGAGCTCCTATAATTCACCCCTCCACTTT. The full variable domain, completed using reference TRBV30 and TRBJ1-6, is SQTIHQWPATLVQPVGSPLSLECTVEGTSNPNLYWYRQAAGRGLQLLFYSVGIGQISSEVPQNLSASRPQDRQFILSSKKLLLSDSGFYLCAFLIVSSYNSPLHFGNGTRLTVT.

The chain employs TRBV5-5 and TRBJ1-1, with D tentatively TRBD1 (6 bases). The V gene's germline CDR1 is SGHKS and CDR2 YYEKEE (reference sequence). The CDR3 contains 15 residues. The V end lost 2 bases, the J end lost 4 bases, and 15 bases lay between the germline ends. The CDR3 protein is CASSFTGAHSTEAFF. CDR3 nucleotide sequence: TGTGCCAGCAGCTTTACGGGGGCGCATTCCACTGAAGCTTTCTTT.

V is TRBV6-5 and J is TRBJ2-5; 7 nucleotides line up with TRBD2. Trimming cost V 6 bases and J 5 bases; bases outside gene matches: 9. This CDR3 region has 14 residues. Germline CDR1 MNHEY, CDR2 SVGAGI. The CDR3 DNA sequence: TGTGCCAGCAGACCCTGGGGGGGAGGTGAGACCCAGTACTTC. Its translation: CASRPWGGGETQYF.

The chain joins TRBV29-1 to TRBJ2-5; 9 positions match TRBD1. J lost 4 bases, V lost 4 bases, and 7 bases had no gene match. CDR3 length: 14 residues. Germline-derived CDR1 and CDR2 are SQVTM and ANQGSEA. CDR3 nucleotide sequence: TGCAGCGTTGGAGAAACAGGGGGCCGAGAGACCCAGTACTTC. It codes for CSVGETGGRETQYF.

V is TRBV4-3 and J is TRBJ2-5; D gene uncertain. CDR3 length: 13 amino acids. Germline CDR1 is LGHNA and CDR2 is YSLEER. Trimming took off 0 bases at V and 2 bases at J, with 4 bases between the two ends. DNA for the CDR3: TGCGCCAGCAGCCAAGACCAGCAAGAGACCCAGTACTTC. This encodes CASSQDQQETQYF.

This chain uses TRBV24-1 with TRBJ2-3; 7 bases agree with TRBD2. This CDR3 has 17 residues. Germline V CDR1 and CDR2: KGHDR, SFDVKD. V gave up 0 bases and J gave up 5 bases; unmatched junction bases: 10. Here the CDR3 DNA reads TGTGCCACCAGTGATTTGGGCGGGGGAAACCTTGAAGATACGCAGTATTTT. Protein: CATSDLGGGNLEDTQYF.

The genes are TRBV6-2 or TRBV6-3 and TRBJ2-3, with D perhaps matching TRBD1 (6 bases). Trimming took 0 bases from V and 4 from J, leaving 11 bases between them. CDR1 and CDR2 from the germline V gene are MNHEY and SVGEGT. The CDR3 contains 15 residues. DNA of the CDR3: TGTGCCAGCAGTTACTCGGGACACCAACCAGATACGCAGTATTTT. Amino acid sequence: CASSYSGHQPDTQYF.

This clone turned up a few times. The V gene is TRBV10-2, the J gene TRBJ2-3; 7 bases are shared with TRBD1. Per the germline V gene, CDR1 is WSHSY and CDR2 is SAAADI. The CDR3 totals 14 residues. The trim removed 2 bases at V and 6 bases at J, leaving 5 bases unmatched. The chain's CDR3 is CASSEGRGWDTQYF. The CDR3 DNA is TGCGCCAGCAGTGAGGGCAGGGGGTGGGATACGCAGTATTTT.

The sample holds one count of this clone. The sample carries other DNA sequences with the same CDR3. The V gene is TRBV2, the J gene TRBJ2-7, with D possibly being TRBD1 (6 bases). Germline CDR1 is SNHLY and CDR2 is FYNNEI. CDR3 size: 12 residues. With 4 bases removed from V and 2 bases from J, the gap between germline ends came to 6 bases. In DNA form, the CDR3 reads TGTGCCAGCAGTGGACAGGCCTACGAGCAGTACTTC. This gives the protein CASSGQAYEQYF.

This clone was seen once. This chain joins TRBV3-1 (or the pseudogene TRBV3-2) and TRBJ2-7; 7 bases fit TRBD1. CDR1 is LGHDT, CDR2 YNNKEL, per germline (reference sequence). The CDR3 has 13 residues. Trimming removed 4 bases from V and 2 bases from J; junction bases left unmatched: 2. CDR3 in amino acids: CASSRQGPYEQYF. CDR3 DNA: TGTGCCAGCAGCCGACAGGGACCCTACGAGCAGTACTTC.

CDR3 DNA: TGTGCCAGCAGCCCGACTAGCGGGGGAAGTTACGAGCAGTACTTC. Translation: CASSPTSGGSYEQYF. The chain recombines TRBV7-8 with TRBJ2-7; TRBD2 matches at 12 bases. The CDR3 spans 15 residues. Germline lookup yields CDR1 SGHVS and CDR2 FQNEAQ. V was clipped by 5 bases and J by 4 bases; unmatched bases: 6.

A single count supports this clone. The chain carries TRBV6-5 and TRBJ2-1; D might be TRBD2 (6 bases). The V gene's germline CDR1 is MNHEY and CDR2 SVGAGI. The length of the CDR3 is 15 residues. Deletions cut 6 bases from V and 8 bases from J, with 20 bases between. The CDR3: CASRPGVRGMDEQFF. The CDR3, as DNA: TGTGCCAGCAGGCCGGGGGTGAGGGGTATGGATGAGCAGTTCTTC.

J is TRBJ1-2 and V is TRBV28, with D possibly being TRBD1 (6 bases). This CDR3 contains 16 residues. Germline values: CDR1 MDHEN, CDR2 SYDVKM. Trimming pared 3 bases from V and 1 base from J, leaving 15 bases between. As DNA, the CDR3 is TGTGCCAGCAGTTTGTCCGTGACAGGAGATAACTATGGCTACACCTTC. It encodes CASSLSVTGDNYGYTF.

V is TRBV12-5 and J is TRBJ2-4; no reliable D call. Germline V gene lookup returns CDR1 LGHNT and CDR2 FRNRAP. The V end lost 5 bases, the J end lost 16 bases, and 15 bases lay between the germline ends. The CDR3 is 11 residues long. The CDR3 region has the DNA TGTGCTAGTGGTGGTGATGACTGCAAATACTTC. This codes for CASGGDDCKYF.

This clone was seen repeatedly, ten times or more. The chain is built from TRBV6-2 or TRBV6-3 and TRBJ1-1, with D possibly matching TRBD1 (5 bases). The V end was cut by 5 bases, the J end by 1 base, with 8 bases between. This CDR3 comprises 13 residues. The germline V gene encodes CDR1 MNHEY and CDR2 SVGEGT. The CDR3 coding sequence is TGTGCCAGCAGTCTACAGGAGAACACTGAAGCTTTCTTT. It is translated as CASSLQENTEAFF.

This clone came up once. As DNA, the CDR3 is TGTGCCAGCAGTAGGGTGGAGACCCAGTACTTC. As protein: CASSRVETQYF. This chain connects TRBV3-1 (or the pseudogene TRBV3-2) to TRBJ2-5; no firm D call. Deletions cut 6 bases from V and 5 bases from J, with 7 bases between. CDR3 size: 11 residues. The V gene's germline CDR1 is LGHDT and CDR2 YNNKEL (reference sequence).

The V call is TRBV3-1 (or the pseudogene TRBV3-2), the J call TRBJ2-5; TRBD1 is a possible D gene (5 bases). The CDR3 runs 14 residues. Germline V CDR1 and CDR2: LGHDT, YNNKEL (reference sequence). With 4 bases removed from V and 5 bases from J, the gap between germline ends came to 14 bases. CDR3 region: CASSPYLRVETQYF. The CDR3 DNA is TGTGCCAGCAGCCCCTACCTCAGGGTCGAGACCCAGTACTTC.

The J gene is TRBJ2-7, the V gene TRBV27; either TRBD1 or TRBD2 may supply D (5 bases each). From germline, CDR1 is MNHEY and CDR2 SMNVEV (reference sequence). The length of the CDR3 is 14 residues. V was pared by 10 bases and J by 3 bases, with 19 bases between. In nucleotides, the CDR3 is TGTGCCACCTACCCGGCAGGGACGGGCTACGAGCAGTACTTC. Translated: CATYPAGTGYEQYF.